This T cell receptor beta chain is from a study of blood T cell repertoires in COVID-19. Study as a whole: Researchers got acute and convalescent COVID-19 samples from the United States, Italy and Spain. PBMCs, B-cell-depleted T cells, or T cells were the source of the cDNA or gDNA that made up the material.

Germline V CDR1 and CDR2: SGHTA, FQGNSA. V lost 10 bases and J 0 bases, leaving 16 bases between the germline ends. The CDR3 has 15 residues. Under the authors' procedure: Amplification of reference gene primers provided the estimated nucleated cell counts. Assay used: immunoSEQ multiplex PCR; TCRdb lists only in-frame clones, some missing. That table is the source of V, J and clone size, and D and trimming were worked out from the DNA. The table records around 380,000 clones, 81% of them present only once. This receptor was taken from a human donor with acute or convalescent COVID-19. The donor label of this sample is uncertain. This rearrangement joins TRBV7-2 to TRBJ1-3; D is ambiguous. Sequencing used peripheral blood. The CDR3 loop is CATPPAGTSGNTIYF. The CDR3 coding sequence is TGTGCCACCCCCCCGGCGGGAACCTCTGGAAACACCATATATTTT.